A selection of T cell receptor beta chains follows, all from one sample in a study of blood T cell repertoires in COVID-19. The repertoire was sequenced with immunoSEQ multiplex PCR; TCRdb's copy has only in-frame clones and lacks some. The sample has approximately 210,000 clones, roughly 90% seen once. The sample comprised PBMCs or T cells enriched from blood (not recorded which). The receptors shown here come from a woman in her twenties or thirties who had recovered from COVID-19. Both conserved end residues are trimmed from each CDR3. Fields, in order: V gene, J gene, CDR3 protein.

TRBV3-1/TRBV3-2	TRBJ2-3	ASSQDLGNSGRGTTDTQY
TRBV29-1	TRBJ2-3	SVGLAGGNTDTQY
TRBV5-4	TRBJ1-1	ASSPEIDRVNTEAF
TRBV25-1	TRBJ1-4	ASSEYNPQWNEKLF
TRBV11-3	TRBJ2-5	ASSLGIVETQY
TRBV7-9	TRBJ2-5	ASSRPRSAQETQY
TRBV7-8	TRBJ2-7	ASRFRTGTGRDEQY
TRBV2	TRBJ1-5	ASSVPPNGDQPQH
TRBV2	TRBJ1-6	ASSWTGANSPLH
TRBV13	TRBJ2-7	ASSTGGGEQY
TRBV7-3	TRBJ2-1	ASSLSGLAEQNEQF
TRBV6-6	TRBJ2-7	ASSYGTVTGLIEQY